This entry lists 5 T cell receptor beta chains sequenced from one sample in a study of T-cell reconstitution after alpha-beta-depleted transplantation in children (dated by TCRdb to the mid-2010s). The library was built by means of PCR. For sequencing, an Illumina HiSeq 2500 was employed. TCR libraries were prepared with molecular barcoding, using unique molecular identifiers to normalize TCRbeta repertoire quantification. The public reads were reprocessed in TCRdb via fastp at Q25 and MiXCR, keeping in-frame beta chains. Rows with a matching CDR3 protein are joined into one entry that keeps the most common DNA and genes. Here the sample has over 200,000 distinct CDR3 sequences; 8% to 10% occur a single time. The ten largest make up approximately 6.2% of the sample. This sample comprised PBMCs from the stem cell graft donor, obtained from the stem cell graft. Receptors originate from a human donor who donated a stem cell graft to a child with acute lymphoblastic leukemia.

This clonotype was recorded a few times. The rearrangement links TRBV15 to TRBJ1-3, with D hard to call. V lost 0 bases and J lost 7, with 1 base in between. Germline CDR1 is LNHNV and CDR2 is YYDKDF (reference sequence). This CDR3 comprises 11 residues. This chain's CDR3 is CATSRENTIYF. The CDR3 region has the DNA TGTGCCACCAGCAGAGAGAACACCATATATTTT.

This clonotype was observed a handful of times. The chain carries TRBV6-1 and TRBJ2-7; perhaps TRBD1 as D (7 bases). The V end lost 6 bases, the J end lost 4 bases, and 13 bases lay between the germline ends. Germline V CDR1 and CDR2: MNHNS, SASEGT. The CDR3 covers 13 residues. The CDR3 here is CASSAGQPYEQYF. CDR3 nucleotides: TGTGCCAGCAGCGCGGGACAGCCGTACGAGCAGTACTTC.

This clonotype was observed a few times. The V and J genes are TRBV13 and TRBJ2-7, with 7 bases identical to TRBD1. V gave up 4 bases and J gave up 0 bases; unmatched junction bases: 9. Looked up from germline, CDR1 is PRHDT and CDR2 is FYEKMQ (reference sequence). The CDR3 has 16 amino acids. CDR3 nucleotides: TGTGCCAGCAGCTCGTACGGACAGGCAGGCTCCTACGAGCAGTACTTC. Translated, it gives CASSSYGQAGSYEQYF.

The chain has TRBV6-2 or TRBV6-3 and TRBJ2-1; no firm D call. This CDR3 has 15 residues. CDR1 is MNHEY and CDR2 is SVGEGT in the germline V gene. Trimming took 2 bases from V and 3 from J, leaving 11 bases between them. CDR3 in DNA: TGTGCCAGCAGTTACGGACCGAACTTCTACAATGAGCAGTTCTTC. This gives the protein CASSYGPNFYNEQFF.

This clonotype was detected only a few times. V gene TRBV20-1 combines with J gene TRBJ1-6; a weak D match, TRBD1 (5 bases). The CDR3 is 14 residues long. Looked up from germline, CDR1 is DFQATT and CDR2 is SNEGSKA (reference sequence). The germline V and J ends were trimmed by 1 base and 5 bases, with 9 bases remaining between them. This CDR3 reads CSARVGQDNSPLHF. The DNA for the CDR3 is TGCAGTGCTAGAGTGGGGCAGGATAATTCACCCCTCCACTTT.